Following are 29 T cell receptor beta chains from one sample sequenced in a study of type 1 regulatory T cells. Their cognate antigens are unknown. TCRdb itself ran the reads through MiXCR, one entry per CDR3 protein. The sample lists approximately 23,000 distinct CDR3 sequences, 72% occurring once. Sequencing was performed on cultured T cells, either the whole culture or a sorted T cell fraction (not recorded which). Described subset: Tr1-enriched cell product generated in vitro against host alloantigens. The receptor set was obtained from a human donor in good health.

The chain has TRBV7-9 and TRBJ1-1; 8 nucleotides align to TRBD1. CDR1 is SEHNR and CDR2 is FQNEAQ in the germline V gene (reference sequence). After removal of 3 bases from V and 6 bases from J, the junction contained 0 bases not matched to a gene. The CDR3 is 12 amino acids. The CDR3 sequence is CASSLDRAEAFF. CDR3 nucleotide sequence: TGTGCCAGCAGCTTGGACAGGGCTGAAGCTTTCTTT. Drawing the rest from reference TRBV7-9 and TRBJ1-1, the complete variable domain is DTGVSQNPRHKITKRGQNVTFRCDPISEHNRLYWYRQTLGQGPEFLTYFQNEAQLEKSRLLSDRFSAERPKGSFSTLEIQRTEQGDSAMYLCASSLDRAEAFFGQGTRLTVV.

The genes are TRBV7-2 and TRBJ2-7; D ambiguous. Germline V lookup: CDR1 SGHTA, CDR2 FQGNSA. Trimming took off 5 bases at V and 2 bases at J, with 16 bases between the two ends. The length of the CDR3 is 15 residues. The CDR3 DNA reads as TGTGCCAGCAGCCAATATACACCGGATACCTACGAGCAGTACTTC. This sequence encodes CASSQYTPDTYEQYF.

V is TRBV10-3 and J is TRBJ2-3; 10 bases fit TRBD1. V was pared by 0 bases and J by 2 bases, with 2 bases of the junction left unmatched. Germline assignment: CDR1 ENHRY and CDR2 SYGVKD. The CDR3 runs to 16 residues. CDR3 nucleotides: TGTGCCATCAGTGAGTCGGGGACAGGGGTCACAGATACGCAGTATTTT. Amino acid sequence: CAISESGTGVTDTQYF.

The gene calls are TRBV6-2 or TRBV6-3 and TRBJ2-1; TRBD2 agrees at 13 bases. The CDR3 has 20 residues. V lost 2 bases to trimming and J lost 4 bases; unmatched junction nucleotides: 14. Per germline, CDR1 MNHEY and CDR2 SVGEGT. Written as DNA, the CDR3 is TGTGCCAGCAGTTACGTTGCCGGACTAGCGGGGGCTTCCAAATACAATGAGCAGTTCTTC. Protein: CASSYVAGLAGASKYNEQFF.

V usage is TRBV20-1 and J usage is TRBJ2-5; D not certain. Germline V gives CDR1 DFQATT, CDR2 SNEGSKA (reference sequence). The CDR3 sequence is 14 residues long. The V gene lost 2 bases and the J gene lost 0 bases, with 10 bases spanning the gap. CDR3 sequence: CSARNLGHQETQYF. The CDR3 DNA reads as TGCAGTGCTAGAAATCTGGGCCACCAAGAGACCCAGTACTTC.

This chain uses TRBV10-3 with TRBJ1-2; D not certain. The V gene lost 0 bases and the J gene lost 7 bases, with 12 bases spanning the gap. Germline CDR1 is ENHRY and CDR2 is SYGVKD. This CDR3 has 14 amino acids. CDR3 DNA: TGTGCCATCAGTGAGTCGTTGGGGTCGAGTGGCTACACCTTC. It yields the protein CAISESLGSSGYTF.

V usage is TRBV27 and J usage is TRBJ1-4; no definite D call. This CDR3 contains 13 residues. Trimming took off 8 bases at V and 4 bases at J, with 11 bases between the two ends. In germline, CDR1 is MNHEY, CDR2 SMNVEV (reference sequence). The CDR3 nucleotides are TGTGCCAGCGGCGGGCGGAGTAATGAAAAACTGTTTTTT. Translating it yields CASGGRSNEKLFF.

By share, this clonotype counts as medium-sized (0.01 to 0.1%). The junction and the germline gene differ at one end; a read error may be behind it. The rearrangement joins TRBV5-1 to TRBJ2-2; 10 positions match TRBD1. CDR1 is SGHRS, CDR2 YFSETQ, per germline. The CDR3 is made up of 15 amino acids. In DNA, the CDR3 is TGCGCCAGCAGCAGGGGACAGGGGAACGCCGGGGAGCTGTTTTTT. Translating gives CASSRGQGNAGELFF.

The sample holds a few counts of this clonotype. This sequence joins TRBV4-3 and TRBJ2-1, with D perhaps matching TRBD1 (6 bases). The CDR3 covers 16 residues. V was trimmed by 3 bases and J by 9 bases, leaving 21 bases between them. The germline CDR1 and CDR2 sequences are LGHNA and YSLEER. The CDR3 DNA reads TGCGCCAGCAGCCATGGGATAGCGAGGGGGTTGGGTGAGCAGTTCTTC. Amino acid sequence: CASSHGIARGLGEQFF.

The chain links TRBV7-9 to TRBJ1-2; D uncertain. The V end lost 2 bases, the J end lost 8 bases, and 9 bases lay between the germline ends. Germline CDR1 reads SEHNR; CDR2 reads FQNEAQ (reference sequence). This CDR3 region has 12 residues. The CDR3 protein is CASSLIEEGYTF. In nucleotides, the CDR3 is TGTGCCAGCAGCTTAATCGAAGAGGGCTACACCTTC.

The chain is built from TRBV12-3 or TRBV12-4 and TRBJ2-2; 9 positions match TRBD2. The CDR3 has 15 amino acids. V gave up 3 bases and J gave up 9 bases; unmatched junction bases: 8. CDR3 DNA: TGTGCCAGCAGTTTGTCGCGGGGGGGCCCGAGGGAGCTGTTTTTT. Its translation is CASSLSRGGPRELFF.

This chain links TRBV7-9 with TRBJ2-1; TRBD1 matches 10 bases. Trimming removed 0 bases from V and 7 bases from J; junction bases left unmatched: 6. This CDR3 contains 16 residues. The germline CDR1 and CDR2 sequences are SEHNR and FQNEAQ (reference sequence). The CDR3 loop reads CASSLAWDRGVNEQFF. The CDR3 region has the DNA TGTGCCAGCAGCTTAGCGTGGGACAGGGGAGTGAATGAGCAGTTCTTC. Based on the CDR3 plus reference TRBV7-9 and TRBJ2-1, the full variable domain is DTGVSQNPRHKITKRGQNVTFRCDPISEHNRLYWYRQTLGQGPEFLTYFQNEAQLEKSRLLSDRFSAERPKGSFSTLEIQRTEQGDSAMYLCASSLAWDRGVNEQFFGPGTRLTVL.

DNA of the CDR3: TGTGCCAGCAGCTTATGGCCAGACCTGAACACTGAAGCTTTCTTT. Translated: CASSLWPDLNTEAFF. The chain couples TRBV7-6 to TRBJ1-1; D uncertain. The V end was cut by 2 bases, the J end by 0 bases, with 10 bases between. The CDR3 has 15 residues. CDR1 is SGHVS, CDR2 FNYEAQ, per germline.

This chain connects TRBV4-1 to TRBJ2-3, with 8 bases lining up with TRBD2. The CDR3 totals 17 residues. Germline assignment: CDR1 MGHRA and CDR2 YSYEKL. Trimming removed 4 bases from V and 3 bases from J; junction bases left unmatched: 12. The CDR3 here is CASSRTTSGDGTDTQYF. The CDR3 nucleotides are TGCGCCAGCAGCCGGACAACTAGCGGCGATGGGACAGATACGCAGTATTTT.

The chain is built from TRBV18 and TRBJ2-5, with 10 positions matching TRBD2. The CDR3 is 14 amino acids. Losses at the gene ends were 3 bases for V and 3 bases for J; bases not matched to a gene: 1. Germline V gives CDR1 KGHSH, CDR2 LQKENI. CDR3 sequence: CASSPGTSEETQYF. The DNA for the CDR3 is TGTGCCAGCTCACCCGGGACTAGCGAAGAGACCCAGTACTTC.

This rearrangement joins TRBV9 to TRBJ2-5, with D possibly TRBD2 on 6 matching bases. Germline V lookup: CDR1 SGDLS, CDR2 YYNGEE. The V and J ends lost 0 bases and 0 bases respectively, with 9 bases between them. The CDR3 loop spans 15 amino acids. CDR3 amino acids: CASSVVGDYQETQYF. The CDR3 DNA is TGTGCCAGCAGCGTAGTTGGGGACTACCAAGAGACCCAGTACTTC.

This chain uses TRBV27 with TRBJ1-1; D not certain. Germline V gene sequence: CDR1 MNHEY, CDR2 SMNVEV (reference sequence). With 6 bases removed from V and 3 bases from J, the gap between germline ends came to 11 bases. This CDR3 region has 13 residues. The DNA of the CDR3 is TGTGCCAGCAGCAGAATGACATACACTGAAGCTTTCTTT. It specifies CASSRMTYTEAFF.

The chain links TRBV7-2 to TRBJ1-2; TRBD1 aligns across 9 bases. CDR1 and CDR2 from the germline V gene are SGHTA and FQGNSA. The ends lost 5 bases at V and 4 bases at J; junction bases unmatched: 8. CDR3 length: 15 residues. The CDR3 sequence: CASSPAGQGFYGYTF. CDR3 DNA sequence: TGTGCCAGCAGCCCCGCAGGACAGGGGTTCTATGGCTACACCTTC.

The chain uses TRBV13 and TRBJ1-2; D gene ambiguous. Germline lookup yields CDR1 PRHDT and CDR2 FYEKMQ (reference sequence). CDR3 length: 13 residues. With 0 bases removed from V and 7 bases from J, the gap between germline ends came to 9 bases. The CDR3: CASSLGPTRGYTF. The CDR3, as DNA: TGTGCCAGCAGCTTAGGCCCCACTCGTGGCTACACCTTC.

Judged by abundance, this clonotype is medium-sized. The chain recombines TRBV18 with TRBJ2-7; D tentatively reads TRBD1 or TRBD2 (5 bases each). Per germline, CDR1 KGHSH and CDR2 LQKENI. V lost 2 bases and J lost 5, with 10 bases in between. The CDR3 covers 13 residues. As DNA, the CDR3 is TGTGCCAGCTCACCAAAGGGACCCAACGAGCAGTACTTC. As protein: CASSPKGPNEQYF.

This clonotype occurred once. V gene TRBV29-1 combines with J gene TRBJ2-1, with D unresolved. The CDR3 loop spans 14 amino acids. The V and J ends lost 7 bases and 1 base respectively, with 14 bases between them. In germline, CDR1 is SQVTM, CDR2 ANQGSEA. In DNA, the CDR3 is TGCAGCGGGCGAGCAGGTTGGTCCTACAATGAGCAGTTCTTC. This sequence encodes CSGRAGWSYNEQFF.

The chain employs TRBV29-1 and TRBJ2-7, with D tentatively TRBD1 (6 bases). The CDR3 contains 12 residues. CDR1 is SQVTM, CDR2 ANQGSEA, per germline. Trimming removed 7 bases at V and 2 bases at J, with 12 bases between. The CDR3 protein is CSARDTTYEQYF. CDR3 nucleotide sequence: TGCAGCGCCCGGGACACCACCTACGAGCAGTACTTC.

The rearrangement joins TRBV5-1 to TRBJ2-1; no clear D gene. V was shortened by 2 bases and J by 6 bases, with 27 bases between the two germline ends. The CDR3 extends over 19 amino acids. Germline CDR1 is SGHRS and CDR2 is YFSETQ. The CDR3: CASSFSVRRPPEFGNEQFF. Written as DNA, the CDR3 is TGCGCCAGCAGCTTTTCGGTAAGGCGGCCCCCCGAATTTGGCAATGAGCAGTTCTTC.

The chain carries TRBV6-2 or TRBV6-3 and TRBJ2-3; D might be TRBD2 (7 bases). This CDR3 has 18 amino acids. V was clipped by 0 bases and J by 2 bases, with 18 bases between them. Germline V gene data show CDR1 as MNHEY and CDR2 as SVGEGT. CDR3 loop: CASSYSLMRGRYTDTQYF. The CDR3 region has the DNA TGTGCCAGCAGTTACTCGTTAATGCGGGGGCGCTACACAGATACGCAGTATTTT.

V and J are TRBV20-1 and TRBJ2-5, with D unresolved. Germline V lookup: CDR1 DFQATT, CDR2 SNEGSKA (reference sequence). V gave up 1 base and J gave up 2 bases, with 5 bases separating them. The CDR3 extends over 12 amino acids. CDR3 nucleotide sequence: TGCAGTGCTAGAGTCGGACAAGAGACCCAGTACTTC. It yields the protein CSARVGQETQYF.

The CDR3, as DNA: TGTGCCAGCAGTCCTACCCCTACAGGGGTCCCTGAAGCTTTCTTT. Translation gives CASSPTPTGVPEAFF. The chain recombines TRBV7-9 with TRBJ1-1; 7 positions agree with TRBD1. The V gene end was trimmed by 6 bases and the J gene end by 6 bases; junction bases not matched to a gene: 13. The length of the CDR3 is 15 residues. Germline V gene lookup returns CDR1 SEHNR and CDR2 FQNEAQ (reference sequence).

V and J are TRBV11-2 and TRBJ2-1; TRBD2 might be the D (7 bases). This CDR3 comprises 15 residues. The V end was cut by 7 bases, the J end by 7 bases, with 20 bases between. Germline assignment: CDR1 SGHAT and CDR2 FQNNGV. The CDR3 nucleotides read TGTGCCAGCAACCGCGGGCTAGGGGGGGGGAATGAGCAGTTCTTC. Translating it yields CASNRGLGGGNEQFF.

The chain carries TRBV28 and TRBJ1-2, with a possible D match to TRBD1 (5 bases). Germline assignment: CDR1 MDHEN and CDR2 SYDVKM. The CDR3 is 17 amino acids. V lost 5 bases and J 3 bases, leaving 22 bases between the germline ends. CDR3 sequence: CASSPPGIGGEHYGYTF. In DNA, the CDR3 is TGTGCCAGCAGTCCCCCCGGGATCGGGGGGGAACACTATGGCTACACCTTC.

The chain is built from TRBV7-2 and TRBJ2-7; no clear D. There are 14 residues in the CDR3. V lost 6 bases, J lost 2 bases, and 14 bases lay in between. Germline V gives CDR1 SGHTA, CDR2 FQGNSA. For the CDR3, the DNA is TGTGCCAGCAGTACGACGGGCAGCACCTACGAGCAGTACTTC. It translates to CASSTTGSTYEQYF.